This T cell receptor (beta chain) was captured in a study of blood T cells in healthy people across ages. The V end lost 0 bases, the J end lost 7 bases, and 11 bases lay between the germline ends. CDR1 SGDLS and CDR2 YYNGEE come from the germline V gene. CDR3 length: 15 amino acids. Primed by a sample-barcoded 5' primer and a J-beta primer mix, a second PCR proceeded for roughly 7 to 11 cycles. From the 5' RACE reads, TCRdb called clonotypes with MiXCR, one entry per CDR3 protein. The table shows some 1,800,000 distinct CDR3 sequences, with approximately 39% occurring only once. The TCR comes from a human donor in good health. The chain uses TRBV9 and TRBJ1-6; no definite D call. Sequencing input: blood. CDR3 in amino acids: CASSVGSMWNSPLHF. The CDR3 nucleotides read TGTGCCAGCAGCGTAGGGTCGATGTGGAATTCACCCCTCCACTTT.